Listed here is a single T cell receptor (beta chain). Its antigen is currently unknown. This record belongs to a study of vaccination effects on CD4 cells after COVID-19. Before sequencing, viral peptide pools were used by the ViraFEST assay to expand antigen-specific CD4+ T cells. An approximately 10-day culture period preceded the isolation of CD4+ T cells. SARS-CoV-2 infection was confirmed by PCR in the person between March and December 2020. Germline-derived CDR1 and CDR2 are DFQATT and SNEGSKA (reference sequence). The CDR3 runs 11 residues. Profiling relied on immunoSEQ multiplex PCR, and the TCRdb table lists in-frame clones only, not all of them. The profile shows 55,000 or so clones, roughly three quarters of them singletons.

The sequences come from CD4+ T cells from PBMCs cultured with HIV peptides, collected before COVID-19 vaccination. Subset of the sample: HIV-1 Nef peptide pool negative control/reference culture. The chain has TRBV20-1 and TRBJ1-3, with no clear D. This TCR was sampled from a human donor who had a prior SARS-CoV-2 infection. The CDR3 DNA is TGCACCATCTACTCTGGAAACACCATATATTTT. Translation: CTIYSGNTIYF.